This entry features one TCR beta chain sequence. What it binds is unknown. The junction departs from germline at one end; a sequencing error may be responsible. This sample's TCRbeta library carried unique molecular identifier barcodes. MiXCR, applied by TCRdb to the PCR reads, yields one record per CDR3 protein. The sample carries some 200,000 distinct CDR3 sequences, 7.5% to 9.5% recorded once. The CDR3 is 12 amino acids. Germline V CDR1 and CDR2: SGHNT, YYREEE (reference sequence). This entry belongs to a study of T-cell reconstitution after alpha-beta-depleted transplantation in children. Overall study findings and caveats: A year post-transplant, T-cell counts and diversity derived mostly from newly produced T cells. About two months after transplant, alpha-beta T cells reportedly came from several hundred expanded graft clones. Surviving recipient T cells and thymic progenitors underlay high day-60 TCRbeta diversity in some patients.

This receptor was taken from a male patient between 2 and 9 years old who had a stem cell transplant for acute myeloid leukemia, so the T cells may come from the graft donor. The chain couples TRBV5-4 to TRBJ2-5; the match to TRBD2 covers 9 bases. Sequencing was performed on PBMCs, mostly from graft donor cells, taken 360 days after TCRalphabeta/CD19-depleted stem cell transplant. CDR3 DNA sequence: TGTGCCAGCAGCTTGCTAGCGGGGTTCCAGCATTTC. Its translation: CASSLLAGFQHF.